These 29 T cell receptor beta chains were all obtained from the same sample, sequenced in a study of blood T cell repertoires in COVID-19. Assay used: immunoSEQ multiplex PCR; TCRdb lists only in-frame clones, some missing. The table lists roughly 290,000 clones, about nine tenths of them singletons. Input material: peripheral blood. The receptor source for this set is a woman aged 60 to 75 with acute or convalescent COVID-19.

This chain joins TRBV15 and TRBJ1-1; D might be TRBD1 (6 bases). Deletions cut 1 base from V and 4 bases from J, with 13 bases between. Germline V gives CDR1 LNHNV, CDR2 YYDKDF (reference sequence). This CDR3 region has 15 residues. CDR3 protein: CATSRGPRGSTEAFF. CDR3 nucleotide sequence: TGTGCCACCAGCAGAGGTCCCAGGGGAAGCACTGAAGCTTTCTTT.

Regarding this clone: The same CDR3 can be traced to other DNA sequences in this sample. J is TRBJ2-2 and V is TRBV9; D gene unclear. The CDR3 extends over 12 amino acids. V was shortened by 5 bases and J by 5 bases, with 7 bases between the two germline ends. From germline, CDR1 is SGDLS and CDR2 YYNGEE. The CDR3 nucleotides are TGTGCCAGCAGTCTCGGGACCGGGGAGCTGTTTTTT. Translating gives CASSLGTGELFF.

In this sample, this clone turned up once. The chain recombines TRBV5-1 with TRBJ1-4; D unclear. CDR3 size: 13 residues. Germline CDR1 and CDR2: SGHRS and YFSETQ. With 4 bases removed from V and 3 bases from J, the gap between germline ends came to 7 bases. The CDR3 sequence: CASSRGANEKLFF. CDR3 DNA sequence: TGCGCCAGCAGCCGAGGAGCTAATGAAAAACTGTTTTTT.

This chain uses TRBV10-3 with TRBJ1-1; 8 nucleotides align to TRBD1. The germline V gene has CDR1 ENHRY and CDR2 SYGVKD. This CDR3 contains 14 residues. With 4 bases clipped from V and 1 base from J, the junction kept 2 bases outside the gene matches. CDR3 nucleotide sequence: TGTGCCATCAGTGGAGGGACAGGGAACACTGAAGCTTTCTTT. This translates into CAISGGTGNTEAFF.

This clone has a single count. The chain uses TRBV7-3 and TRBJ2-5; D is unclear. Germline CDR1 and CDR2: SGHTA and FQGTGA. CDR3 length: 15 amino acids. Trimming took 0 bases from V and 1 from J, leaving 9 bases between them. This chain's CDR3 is CASSLTGTAQETQYF. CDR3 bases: TGTGCCAGCAGCTTAACGGGCACAGCCCAAGAGACCCAGTACTTC.

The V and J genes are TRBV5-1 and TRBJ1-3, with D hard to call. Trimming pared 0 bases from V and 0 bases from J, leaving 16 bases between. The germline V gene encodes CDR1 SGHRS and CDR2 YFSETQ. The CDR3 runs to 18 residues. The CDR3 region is CASSLVGASVDSGNTIYF. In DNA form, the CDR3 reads TGCGCCAGCAGCTTGGTAGGTGCCAGCGTGGACTCTGGAAACACCATATATTTT.

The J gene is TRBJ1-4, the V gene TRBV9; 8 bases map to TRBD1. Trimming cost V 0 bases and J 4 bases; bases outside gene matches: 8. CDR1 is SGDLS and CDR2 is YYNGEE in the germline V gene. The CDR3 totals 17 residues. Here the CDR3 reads CASSVVGSGGINEKLFF. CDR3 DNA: TGTGCCAGCAGCGTAGTGGGCTCAGGGGGCATTAATGAAAAACTGTTTTTT. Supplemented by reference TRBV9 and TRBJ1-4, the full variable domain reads DSGVTQTPKHLITATGQRVTLRCSPRSGDLSVYWYQQSLDQGLQFLIQYYNGEERAKGNILERFSAQQFPDLHSELNLSSLELGDSALYFCASSVVGSGGINEKLFFGSGTQLSVL.

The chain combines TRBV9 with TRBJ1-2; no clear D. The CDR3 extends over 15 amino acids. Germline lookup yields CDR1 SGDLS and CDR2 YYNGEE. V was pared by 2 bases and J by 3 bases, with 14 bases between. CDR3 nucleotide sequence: TGTGCCAGCAGCGTGACCCGGGATATCGACTATGGCTACACCTTC. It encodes CASSVTRDIDYGYTF.

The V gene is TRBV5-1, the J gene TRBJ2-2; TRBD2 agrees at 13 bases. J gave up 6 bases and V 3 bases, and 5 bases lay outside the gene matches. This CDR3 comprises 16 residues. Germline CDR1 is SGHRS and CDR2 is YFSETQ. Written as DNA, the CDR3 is TGCGCCAGCAGCTCACGGACTAGCGGGGGTGCCGGGGAGCTGTTTTTT. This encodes CASSSRTSGGAGELFF.

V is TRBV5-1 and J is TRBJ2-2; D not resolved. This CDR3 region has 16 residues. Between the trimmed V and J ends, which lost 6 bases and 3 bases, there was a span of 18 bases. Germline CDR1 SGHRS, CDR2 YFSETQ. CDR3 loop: CASTFGSGGDTGELFF. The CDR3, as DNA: TGCGCCAGCACATTTGGGTCTGGCGGTGACACCGGGGAGCTGTTTTTT.

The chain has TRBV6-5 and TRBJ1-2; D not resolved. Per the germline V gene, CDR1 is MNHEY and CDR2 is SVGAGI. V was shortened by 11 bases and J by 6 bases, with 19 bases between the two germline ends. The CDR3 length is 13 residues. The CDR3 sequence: CAAYAGGWHGYTF. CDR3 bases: TGTGCCGCATATGCCGGAGGGTGGCATGGCTACACCTTC.

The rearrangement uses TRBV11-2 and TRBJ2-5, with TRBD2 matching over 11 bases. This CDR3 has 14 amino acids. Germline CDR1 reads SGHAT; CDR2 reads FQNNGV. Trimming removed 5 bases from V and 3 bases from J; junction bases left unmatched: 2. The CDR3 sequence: CASSPGLAEETQYF. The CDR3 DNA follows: TGTGCCAGCAGCCCGGGACTAGCGGAAGAGACCCAGTACTTC. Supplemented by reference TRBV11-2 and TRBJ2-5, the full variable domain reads EAGVAQSPRYKIIEKRQSVAFWCNPISGHATLYWYQQILGQGPKLLIQFQNNGVVDDSQLPKDRFSAERLKGVDSTLKIQPAKLEDSAVYLCASSPGLAEETQYFGPGTRLLVL.

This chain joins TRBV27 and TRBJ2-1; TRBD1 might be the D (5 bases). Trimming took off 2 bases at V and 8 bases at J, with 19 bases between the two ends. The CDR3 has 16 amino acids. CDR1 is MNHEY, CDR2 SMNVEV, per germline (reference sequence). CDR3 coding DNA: TGTGCCAGCAGTTTAGCCAGGGCCCTTTCTAAAGATGAGCAGTTCTTC. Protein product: CASSLARALSKDEQFF.

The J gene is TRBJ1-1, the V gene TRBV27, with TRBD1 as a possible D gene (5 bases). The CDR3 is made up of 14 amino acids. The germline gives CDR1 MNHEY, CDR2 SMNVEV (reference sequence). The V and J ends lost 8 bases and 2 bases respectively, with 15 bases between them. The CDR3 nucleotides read TGTGCCAGCCGGCGGGACGGGTTTAACACTGAAGCTTTCTTT. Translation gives CASRRDGFNTEAFF.

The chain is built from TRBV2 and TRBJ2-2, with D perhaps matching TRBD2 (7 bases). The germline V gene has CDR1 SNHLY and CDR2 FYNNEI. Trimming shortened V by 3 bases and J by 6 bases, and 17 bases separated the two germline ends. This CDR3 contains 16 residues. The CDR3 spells CASSERARGGAGELFF. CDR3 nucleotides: TGTGCCAGCAGTGAGAGGGCCCGAGGGGGGGCCGGGGAGCTGTTTTTT.

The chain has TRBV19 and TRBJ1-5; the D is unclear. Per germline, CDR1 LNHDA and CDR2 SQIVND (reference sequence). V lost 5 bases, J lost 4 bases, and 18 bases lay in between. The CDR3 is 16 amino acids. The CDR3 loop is CASSPRRRRLNQPQHF. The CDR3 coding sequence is TGTGCCAGTAGTCCCCGGCGGAGACGGCTAAATCAGCCCCAGCATTTT.

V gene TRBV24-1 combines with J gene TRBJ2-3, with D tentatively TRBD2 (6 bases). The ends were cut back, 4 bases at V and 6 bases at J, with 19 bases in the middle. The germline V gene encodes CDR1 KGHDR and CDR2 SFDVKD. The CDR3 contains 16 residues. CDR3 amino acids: CATSDSPGGRRDTQYF. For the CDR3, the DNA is TGTGCCACCAGTGACTCCCCTGGGGGGAGACGGGATACGCAGTATTTT.

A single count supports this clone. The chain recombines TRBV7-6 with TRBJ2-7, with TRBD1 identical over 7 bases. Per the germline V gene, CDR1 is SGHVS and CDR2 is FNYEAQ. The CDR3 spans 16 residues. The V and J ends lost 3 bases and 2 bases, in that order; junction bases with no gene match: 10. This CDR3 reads CASSFENPQGAYEQYF. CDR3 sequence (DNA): TGTGCCAGCAGCTTTGAGAACCCGCAGGGGGCCTACGAGCAGTACTTC.

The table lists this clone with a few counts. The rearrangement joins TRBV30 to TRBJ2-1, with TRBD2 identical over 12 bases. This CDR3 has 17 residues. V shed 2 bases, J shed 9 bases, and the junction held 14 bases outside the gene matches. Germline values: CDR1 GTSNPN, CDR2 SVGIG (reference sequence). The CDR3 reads CAWSPLELAGGRGEQFF. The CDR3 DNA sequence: TGTGCCTGGAGTCCCCTAGAGCTAGCGGGAGGGCGCGGTGAGCAGTTCTTC. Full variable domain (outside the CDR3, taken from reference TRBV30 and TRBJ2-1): SQTIHQWPATLVQPVGSPLSLECTVEGTSNPNLYWYRQAAGRGLQLLFYSVGIGQISSEVPQNLSASRPQDRQFILSSKKLLLSDSGFYLCAWSPLELAGGRGEQFFGPGTRLTVL.

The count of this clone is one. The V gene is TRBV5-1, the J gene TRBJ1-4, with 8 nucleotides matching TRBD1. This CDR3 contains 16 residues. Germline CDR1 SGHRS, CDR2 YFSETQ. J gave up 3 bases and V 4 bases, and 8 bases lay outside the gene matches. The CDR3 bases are TGCGCCAGCAGCCCAAAGACAGGGGTGCCTAATGAAAAACTGTTTTTT. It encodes CASSPKTGVPNEKLFF.

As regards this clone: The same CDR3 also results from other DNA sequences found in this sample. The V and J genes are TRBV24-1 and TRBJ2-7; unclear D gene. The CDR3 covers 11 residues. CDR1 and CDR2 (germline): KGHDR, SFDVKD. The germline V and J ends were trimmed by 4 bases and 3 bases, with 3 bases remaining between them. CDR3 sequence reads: CATSDLYEQYF. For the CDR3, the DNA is TGTGCCACCAGTGACCTCTACGAGCAGTACTTC.

Here the CDR3 reads CASRQTWTEGYGYTF. DNA for the CDR3: TGTGCCAGCAGACAAACTTGGACAGAGGGTTATGGCTACACCTTC. The rearrangement links TRBV28 to TRBJ1-2; possible D gene TRBD1, 6 bases. CDR3 length: 15 residues. V lost 6 bases and J 5 bases, leaving 19 bases between the germline ends. Germline CDR1 and CDR2: MDHEN and SYDVKM.

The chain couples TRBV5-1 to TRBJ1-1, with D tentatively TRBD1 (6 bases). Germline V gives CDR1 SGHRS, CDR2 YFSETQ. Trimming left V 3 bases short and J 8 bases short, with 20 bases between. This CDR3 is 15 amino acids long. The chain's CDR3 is CASSSETGPPAEAFF. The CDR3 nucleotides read TGCGCCAGCAGCTCCGAGACAGGTCCCCCGGCCGAAGCTTTCTTT.

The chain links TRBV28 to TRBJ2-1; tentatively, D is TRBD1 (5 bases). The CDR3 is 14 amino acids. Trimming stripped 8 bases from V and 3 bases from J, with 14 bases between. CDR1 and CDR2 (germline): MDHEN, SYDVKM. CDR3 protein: CASSWGYIYNEQFF. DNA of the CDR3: TGTGCCAGCTCGTGGGGCTACATCTACAATGAGCAGTTCTTC.

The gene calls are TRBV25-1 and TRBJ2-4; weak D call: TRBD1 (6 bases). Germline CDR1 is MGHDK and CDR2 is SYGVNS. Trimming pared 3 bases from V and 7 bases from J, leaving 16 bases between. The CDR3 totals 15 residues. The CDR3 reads CASSDPQGIRNIQYF. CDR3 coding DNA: TGTGCCAGCAGTGACCCTCAGGGGATTCGGAACATTCAGTACTTC.

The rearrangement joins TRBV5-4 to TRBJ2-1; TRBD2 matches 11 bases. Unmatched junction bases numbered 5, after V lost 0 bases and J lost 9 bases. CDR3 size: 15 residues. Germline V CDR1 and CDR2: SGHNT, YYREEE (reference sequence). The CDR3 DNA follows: TGTGCCAGCAGCTTGGGAGCTAGCGGGGGGACTGAGCAGTTCTTC. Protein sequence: CASSLGASGGTEQFF.

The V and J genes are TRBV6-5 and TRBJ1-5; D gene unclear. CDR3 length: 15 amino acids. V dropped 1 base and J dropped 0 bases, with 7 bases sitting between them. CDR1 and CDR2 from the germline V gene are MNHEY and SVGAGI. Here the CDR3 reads CASSYLRDSNQPQHF. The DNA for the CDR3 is TGTGCCAGCAGTTACTTGCGGGATAGCAATCAGCCCCAGCATTTT.

As DNA, the CDR3 is TGTGCCAGCAGTTCTACGACTAGCGCGGGTGGGGGAGATACGCAGTATTTT. It is translated as CASSSTTSAGGGDTQYF. The rearrangement joins TRBV28 to TRBJ2-3; TRBD2 matches at 8 bases. The CDR3 has 17 amino acids. In germline, CDR1 is MDHEN, CDR2 SYDVKM. The ends lost 4 bases at V and 5 bases at J; junction bases unmatched: 14.

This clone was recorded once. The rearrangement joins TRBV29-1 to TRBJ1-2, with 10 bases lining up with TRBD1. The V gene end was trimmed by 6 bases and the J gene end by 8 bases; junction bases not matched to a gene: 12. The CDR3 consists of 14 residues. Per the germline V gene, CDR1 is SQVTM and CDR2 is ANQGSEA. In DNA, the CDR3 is TGCAGCGTAGCAAAGGGGACAGGGGTGGAAGGCTACACCTTC. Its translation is CSVAKGTGVEGYTF.